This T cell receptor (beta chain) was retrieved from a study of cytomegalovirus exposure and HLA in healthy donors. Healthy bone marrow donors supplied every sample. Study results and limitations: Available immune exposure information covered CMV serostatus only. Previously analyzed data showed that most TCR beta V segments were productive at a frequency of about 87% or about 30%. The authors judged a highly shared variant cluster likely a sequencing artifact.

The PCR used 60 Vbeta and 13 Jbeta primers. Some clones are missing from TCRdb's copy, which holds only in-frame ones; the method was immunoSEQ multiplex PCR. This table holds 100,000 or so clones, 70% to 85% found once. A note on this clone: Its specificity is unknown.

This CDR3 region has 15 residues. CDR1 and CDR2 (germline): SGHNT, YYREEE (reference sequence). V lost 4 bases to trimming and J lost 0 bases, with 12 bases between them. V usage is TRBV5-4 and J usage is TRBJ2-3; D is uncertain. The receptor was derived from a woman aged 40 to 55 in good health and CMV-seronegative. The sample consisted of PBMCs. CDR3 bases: TGTGCCAGCAGCACCCAGGTGTATAGCACAGATACGCAGTATTTT. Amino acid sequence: CASSTQVYSTDTQYF.